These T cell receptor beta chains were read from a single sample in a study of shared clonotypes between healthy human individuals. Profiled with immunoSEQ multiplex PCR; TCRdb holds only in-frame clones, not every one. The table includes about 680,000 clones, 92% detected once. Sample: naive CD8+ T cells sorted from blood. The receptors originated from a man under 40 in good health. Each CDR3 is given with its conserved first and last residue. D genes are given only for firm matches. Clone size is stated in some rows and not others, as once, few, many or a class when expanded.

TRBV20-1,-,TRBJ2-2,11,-,CSAPNTGELFF,TGCAGTGCACCGAACACCGGGGAGCTGTTTTTT
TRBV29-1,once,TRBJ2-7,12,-,CSVALRDYEQYF,TGCAGCGTTGCGTTGCGGGACTACGAGCAGTACTTC
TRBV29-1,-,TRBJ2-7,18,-,CSVESTEGVGRMGREQYF,TGCAGCGTCGAATCAACCGAGGGTGTAGGGCGGATGGGCCGCGAGCAGTACTTC
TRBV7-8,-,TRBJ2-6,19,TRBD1,CASSSGLGTVPSGANVLTF,TGTGCCAGCAGCTCGGGCCTCGGGACAGTGCCCTCTGGGGCCAACGTCCTGACTTTC
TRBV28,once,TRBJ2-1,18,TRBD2,CASTLGELAGPSYNEQFF,TGTGCCAGCACCCTGGGTGAACTAGCGGGACCTTCCTACAATGAGCAGTTCTTC
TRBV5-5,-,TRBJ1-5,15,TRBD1,CASSKTGNQAQPQHF,TGTGCCAGCAGCAAGACAGGGAATCAGGCTCAGCCCCAGCATTTT
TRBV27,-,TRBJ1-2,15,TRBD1,CASSLRATGARGYTF,TGTGCCAGCAGTTTACGGGCCACAGGGGCGAGGGGCTACACCTTC
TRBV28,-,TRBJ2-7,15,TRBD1,CASSLTTGAPYEQYF,TGTGCCAGCAGTTTAACGACAGGGGCTCCGTACGAGCAGTACTTC
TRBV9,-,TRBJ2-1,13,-,CASSTRAGNEQFF,TGTGCCAGCAGCACACGGGCCGGCAATGAGCAGTTCTTC
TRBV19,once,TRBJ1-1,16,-,CASSSRELDMNTEAFF,TGTGCCAGTAGTTCCAGGGAACTGGACATGAACACTGAAGCTTTCTTT
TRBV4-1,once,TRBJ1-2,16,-,CASSQVAGVFNMGYTF,TGCGCCAGCAGCCAAGTTGCGGGGGTTTTTAATATGGGCTACACCTTC
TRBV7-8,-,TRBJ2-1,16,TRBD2,CASSILAGSSYNEQFF,TGTGCCAGCAGCATATTAGCGGGTAGCTCCTACAATGAGCAGTTCTTC
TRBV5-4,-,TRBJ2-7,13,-,CASSFLTVSEQYF,TGTGCCAGCAGCTTTCTAACCGTATCCGAGCAGTACTTC
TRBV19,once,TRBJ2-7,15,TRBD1,CASSIAGQGSYEQYF,TGTGCCAGTAGTATAGCGGGACAGGGCTCCTACGAGCAGTACTTC
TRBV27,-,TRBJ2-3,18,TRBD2,CASSLYPGTSGSRDTQYF,TGTGCCAGCAGTTTATACCCCGGGACTAGCGGGAGTAGGGATACGCAGTATTTT
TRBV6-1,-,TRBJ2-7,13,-,CASSPRRVYEQYF,TGTGCCAGCAGTCCAAGGCGGGTCTACGAGCAGTACTTC
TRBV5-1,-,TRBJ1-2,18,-,CASSLATGPRELNYGYTF,TGCGCCAGCAGCTTGGCCACAGGGCCCCGCGAGTTGAACTATGGCTACACCTTC
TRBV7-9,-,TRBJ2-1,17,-,CASSPRNAGNDYNEQFF,TGTGCCAGCAGCCCCAGGAACGCGGGAAACGACTACAATGAGCAGTTCTTC
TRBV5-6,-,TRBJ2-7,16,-,CTSSLSPLTPTYEQYF,TGTACCAGCAGCTTGAGCCCCCTGACACCAACCTACGAGCAGTACTTC
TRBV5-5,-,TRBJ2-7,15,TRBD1,CASSSWTGGRDEQYF,TGTGCCAGCAGCTCCTGGACAGGGGGAAGGGACGAGCAGTACTTC
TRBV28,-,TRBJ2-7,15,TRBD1,CASSFSGDSPYEQYF,TGTGCCAGCAGTTTCTCAGGGGACAGCCCCTACGAGCAGTACTTC
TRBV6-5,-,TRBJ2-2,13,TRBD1,CASRTGGTGELFF,TGTGCCAGCAGGACAGGGGGCACCGGGGAGCTGTTTTTT
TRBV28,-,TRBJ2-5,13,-,CASSTDWQETQYF,TGTGCCAGCAGTACCGACTGGCAAGAGACCCAGTACTTC
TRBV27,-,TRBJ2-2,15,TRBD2,CASSSSSGSSGELFF,TGTGCCAGCAGTTCCTCTAGCGGGAGTTCTGGGGAGCTGTTTTTT